This T cell receptor beta chain was retrieved from a study of shared clonotypes between healthy human individuals. Between the trimmed V and J ends, which lost 3 bases and 0 bases, there was a span of 14 bases. Looked up from germline, CDR1 is SGHRS and CDR2 is YFSETQ. The CDR3 runs 16 residues. Sequenced by immunoSEQ multiplex PCR; TCRdb stores in-frame clones only, minus some. The sample lists about 1.1 million clones, about 80% occurring once. This clonotype was sampled from a man in his late teens or twenties in good health. Some clones in this sample may be carry-over from other donors' samples. This chain connects TRBV5-1 to TRBJ2-3; D call uncertain. Material: memory CD4+ T cells from PBMCs. The subset here: CD45RA-negative fraction. In DNA form, the CDR3 reads TGCGCCAGCAGCTCACGAAACCCTGGGAGCACAGATACGCAGTATTTT. It yields the protein CASSSRNPGSTDTQYF.